Each of the 21 T cell receptor beta chains below was sequenced from the same sample in a study of vaccination and CD4 T cells after COVID-19. Treatment: roughly ten-day PBMC culture with coronavirus spike peptide pools or control peptides (ViraFEST assay). Which antigens these TCRs recognize remains unknown. An Oncomine TCR Beta short-read assay was used to sequence the DNA from cultured CD4+ T cells. A single record per CDR3 protein comes from TCRdb applying MiXCR to the PCR reads. Of roughly 15,000 distinct CDR3 sequences in the sample, roughly two fifths are singletons; the top ten hold about 8.3%. Material: CD4+ T cells from blood, cultured in vitro. These receptors all stem from a human donor who had recovered from COVID-19.

The V and J genes are TRBV18 and TRBJ2-5, with unresolved D. Germline-derived CDR1 and CDR2 are KGHSH and LQKENI. The CDR3 is 12 residues long. With 4 bases removed from V and 1 base from J, the gap between germline ends came to 4 bases. CDR3 sequence: CASSLTQETQYF. CDR3 in DNA: TGTGCCAGCTCACTTACCCAAGAGACCCAGTACTTC.

The chain couples TRBV20-1 to TRBJ1-2; tentative D call: TRBD1 (5 bases). The CDR3 is 13 residues long. V lost 4 bases and J 7 bases, leaving 16 bases between the germline ends. CDR1 is DFQATT and CDR2 is SNEGSKA in the germline V gene (reference sequence). CDR3 sequence reads: CSAIPFGRGGYTF. The CDR3 DNA is TGCAGTGCTATTCCATTCGGAAGGGGTGGCTACACCTTC.

This clonotype has only a few counts. The chain employs TRBV2 and TRBJ2-5; perhaps TRBD1 as D (6 bases). The CDR3 is 14 residues long. Germline loops: CDR1 SNHLY, CDR2 FYNNEI. V lost 6 bases and J lost 4, with 15 bases in between. CDR3 nucleotides: TGTGCCAGCAGGGCAGACAGGATCCTAGAGACCCAGTACTTC. Protein: CASRADRILETQYF.

Concerning this clonotype itself: A junction boundary mismatches the germline segment, possibly from a read error. The chain combines TRBV24-1 with TRBJ2-5; TRBD2 matches at 8 bases. In germline, CDR1 is KGHDR, CDR2 SFDVKD. The CDR3 consists of 16 residues. The CDR3 nucleotides are TGTGCTACCAGTGACGCCGGGGGGGGGCGAAGAGAGACCCAGTACTTC. It codes for CATSDAGGGRRETQYF.

The rearrangement links TRBV29-1 to TRBJ2-2, with D perhaps TRBD1 or TRBD2 (7 bases each). Germline CDR1 is SQVTM and CDR2 is ANQGSEA. Trimming left V 8 bases short and J 4 bases short, with 14 bases between. The CDR3 has 13 amino acids. CDR3 region: CSPGGVATGELFF. CDR3 coding DNA: TGCAGCCCAGGGGGGGTAGCCACCGGGGAGCTGTTTTTT.

The chain couples TRBV7-6 to TRBJ2-3, with 11 bases identical to TRBD2. Germline assignment: CDR1 SGHVS and CDR2 FNYEAQ. CDR3 length: 16 amino acids. Trimming removed 5 bases from V and 2 bases from J; junction bases left unmatched: 6. The CDR3 DNA follows: TGTGCCAGCAGCAGTTTAGCGGGAGGGCCCACAGATACGCAGTATTTT. Protein: CASSSLAGGPTDTQYF.

The V and J genes are TRBV7-2 and TRBJ1-2; maybe TRBD1 (5 bases). In germline, CDR1 is SGHTA, CDR2 FQGNSA. This CDR3 spans 13 amino acids. Trimming removed 4 bases from V and 8 bases from J, with 14 bases in between. CDR3 residues: CASSYMQGHGYTF. DNA of the CDR3: TGTGCCAGCAGCTACATGCAGGGCCACGGCTACACCTTC.

The rearrangement uses TRBV20-1 and TRBJ2-1; D is perhaps TRBD2 (7 bases). The CDR3 length is 13 residues. In germline, CDR1 is DFQATT, CDR2 SNEGSKA (reference sequence). The V gene lost 5 bases and the J gene lost 8 bases, with 16 bases spanning the gap. CDR3 sequence reads: CSASGLGGHEQFF. The CDR3 coding sequence is TGCAGTGCTTCCGGGCTCGGGGGGCATGAGCAGTTCTTC.

This clonotype has just a few counts. The gene calls are TRBV20-1 and TRBJ1-1, with D unclear. This CDR3 comprises 15 residues. Germline CDR1 is DFQATT and CDR2 is SNEGSKA (reference sequence). The V end was cut by 6 bases, the J end by 0 bases, with 17 bases between. In DNA form, the CDR3 reads TGCAGTGCAATTTCTCAGGACGTGTTGAACACTGAAGCTTTCTTT. It translates to CSAISQDVLNTEAFF.

V gene TRBV20-1 combines with J gene TRBJ1-2; no clear D. V gave up 6 bases and J gave up 7 bases, with 21 bases separating them. This CDR3 comprises 14 residues. Germline V lookup: CDR1 DFQATT, CDR2 SNEGSKA (reference sequence). This chain's CDR3 is CSAGLGGGERGYTF. The CDR3 DNA sequence: TGCAGTGCCGGTTTGGGAGGTGGAGAGCGTGGCTACACCTTC.

The chain links TRBV6-2 or TRBV6-3 to TRBJ1-5, with D hard to call. V gave up 0 bases and J gave up 7 bases, with 10 bases separating them. There are 14 residues in the CDR3. Germline V gives CDR1 MNHEY, CDR2 SVGEGT. CDR3 loop: CASSYSTRRQPQHF. The CDR3 DNA is TGTGCCAGCAGTTACTCGACTAGAAGGCAGCCCCAGCATTTT.

This chain connects TRBV27 to TRBJ1-4, with D unclear. This CDR3 region has 15 residues. V gave up 6 bases and J gave up 8 bases, with 19 bases separating them. Germline-derived CDR1 and CDR2 are MNHEY and SMNVEV (reference sequence). The CDR3, as DNA: TGTGCCAGCAGACGTCGGCAGGCCCGTGGGGAAAAACTGTTTTTT. Its translation is CASRRRQARGEKLFF.

The gene calls are TRBV6-5 and TRBJ2-1, with 14 bases lining up with TRBD2. The germline V gene has CDR1 MNHEY and CDR2 SVGAGI. The CDR3 has 16 residues. The V and J ends lost 4 bases and 13 bases, in that order; junction bases with no gene match: 12. CDR3 sequence (DNA): TGTGCCAGCAGTTCGGAAACCGGGACTAGCGGGGGAAAACAGTTCTTC. Protein product: CASSSETGTSGGKQFF.

J is TRBJ2-2 and V is TRBV7-3; 10 nucleotides align to TRBD2. The CDR3 consists of 18 residues. Germline V gene lookup returns CDR1 SGHTA and CDR2 FQGTGA. J gave up 0 bases and V 4 bases, and 8 bases lay outside the gene matches. In nucleotides, the CDR3 is TGTGCCAGCAGCTCCCGGCTAGCGGGAGATCCGAACACCGGGGAGCTGTTTTTT. Encoded protein: CASSSRLAGDPNTGELFF. Supplemented by reference TRBV7-3 and TRBJ2-2, the full variable domain reads GAGVSQTPSNKVTEKGKYVELRCDPISGHTALYWYRQSLGQGPEFLIYFQGTGAADDSGLPNDRFFAVRPEGSVSTLKIQRTERGDSAVYLCASSSRLAGDPNTGELFFGEGSRLTVL.

This clonotype was seen a few times. The V and J genes are TRBV20-1 and TRBJ1-6, with 7 positions matching TRBD1. With V trimmed by 5 bases and J by 9 bases, 10 bases remained unmatched. The CDR3 has 14 residues. Germline-derived CDR1 and CDR2 are DFQATT and SNEGSKA (reference sequence). CDR3: CSAQSTGIGSPLHF. CDR3 nucleotide sequence: TGCAGTGCTCAGTCGACAGGGATCGGTTCACCCCTCCACTTT.

Only one count was recorded for this clonotype. The chain has TRBV7-9 and TRBJ2-1; TRBD2 matches 14 bases. Trimming took 5 bases from V and 8 from J; bases not matched to a gene: 8. CDR1 is SEHNR, CDR2 FQNEAQ, per germline (reference sequence). The CDR3 totals 16 residues. CDR3 protein: CASSPLGLAGADEQFF. For the CDR3, the DNA is TGTGCCAGCAGCCCCCTGGGACTAGCGGGAGCGGATGAGCAGTTCTTC. Looking up the rest from reference TRBV7-9 and TRBJ2-1 gives the full variable domain: DTGVSQNPRHKITKRGQNVTFRCDPISEHNRLYWYRQTLGQGPEFLTYFQNEAQLEKSRLLSDRFSAERPKGSFSTLEIQRTEQGDSAMYLCASSPLGLAGADEQFFGPGTRLTVL.

The V and J genes are TRBV6-5 and TRBJ2-2; tentatively, D is TRBD2 (6 bases). This CDR3 has 14 amino acids. CDR1 MNHEY and CDR2 SVGAGI come from the germline V gene. Trimming shortened V by 4 bases and J by 6 bases, and 12 bases separated the two germline ends. The CDR3 reads CASSWGGVPGELFF. CDR3 nucleotides: TGTGCCAGCAGTTGGGGCGGGGTCCCCGGGGAGCTGTTTTTT.

The rearrangement links TRBV19 to TRBJ1-2; 7 bases match TRBD1. The length of the CDR3 is 15 residues. Unmatched junction bases numbered 9, after V lost 3 bases and J lost 5 bases. Germline V gene lookup returns CDR1 LNHDA and CDR2 SQIVND (reference sequence). The CDR3, as DNA: TGTGCCAGTAGTATCCGGGACAGAAGACTTTATGGCTACACCTTC. Translation: CASSIRDRRLYGYTF.

This clonotype showed up just a few times. The rearrangement uses TRBV6-1 and TRBJ1-1; D unresolved. Germline lookup yields CDR1 MNHNS and CDR2 SASEGT. V lost 5 bases, J lost 2 bases, and 6 bases lay in between. CDR3 size: 12 residues. CDR3 sequence reads: CASSHTNTEAFF. CDR3 in DNA: TGTGCCAGCAGTCACACCAACACTGAAGCTTTCTTT.

The chain uses TRBV6-2 or TRBV6-3 and TRBJ2-1; 7 bases match TRBD1. Losses at the gene ends were 6 bases for V and 6 bases for J; bases not matched to a gene: 5. The CDR3 has 13 residues. Germline lookup yields CDR1 MNHEY and CDR2 SVGEGT. CDR3 in amino acids: CASRVGQSNEQFF. DNA for the CDR3: TGTGCCAGCAGAGTGGGACAGTCCAATGAGCAGTTCTTC.

In its sample, this clonotype was seen a few times. This chain uses TRBV12-3 or TRBV12-4 with TRBJ1-1; D unresolved. V lost 7 bases to trimming and J lost 3 bases, with 12 bases between them. The CDR3 extends over 13 amino acids. This CDR3 reads CASTQTPHTEAFF. The CDR3 bases are TGTGCCAGCACCCAGACCCCCCACACTGAAGCTTTCTTT.